Below, 32 T cell receptor beta chains from the same sample are listed, as sequenced in a study of blood T cell repertoires in COVID-19. Data came from immunoSEQ multiplex PCR; TCRdb stores just in-frame clones and leaves some out. The repertoire holds approximately 140,000 clones, with just under 85% as singletons. Specimen: peripheral blood. These TCRs come from a woman aged 35 to 49 with active or convalescent COVID-19.

The chain employs TRBV9 and TRBJ2-5; 14 bases align to TRBD2. The length of the CDR3 is 15 residues. With 2 bases clipped from V and 3 bases from J, the junction kept 0 bases outside the gene matches. The germline CDR1 and CDR2 sequences are SGDLS and YYNGEE. This chain's CDR3 is CASSVGLAGEETQYF. Written as DNA, the CDR3 is TGTGCCAGCAGCGTGGGACTAGCGGGAGAAGAGACCCAGTACTTC. Full variable domain (rest looked up from reference TRBV9 and TRBJ2-5): DSGVTQTPKHLITATGQRVTLRCSPRSGDLSVYWYQQSLDQGLQFLIQYYNGEERAKGNILERFSAQQFPDLHSELNLSSLELGDSALYFCASSVGLAGEETQYFGPGTRLLVL.

This chain connects TRBV3-1 (or the pseudogene TRBV3-2) to TRBJ1-2; D is unclear. Trimming pared 4 bases from V and 8 bases from J, leaving 26 bases between. The CDR3 has 17 amino acids. Per the germline V gene, CDR1 is LGHDT and CDR2 is YNNKEL (reference sequence). The CDR3 loop is CASSPPVPPAARGGYTF. In nucleotides, the CDR3 is TGTGCCAGCAGCCCCCCCGTCCCCCCGGCCGCCCGCGGGGGCTACACCTTC.

The V gene is TRBV5-1, the J gene TRBJ1-2; D remains unclear. CDR1 is SGHRS and CDR2 is YFSETQ in the germline V gene. CDR3 length: 13 amino acids. Between the trimmed V and J ends, which lost 3 bases and 4 bases, there was a span of 10 bases. The CDR3 nucleotides are TGCGCCAGCAGCTCAGGCGGAGGCTATGGCTACACCTTC. Protein: CASSSGGGYGYTF.

The chain carries TRBV10-1 and TRBJ2-1, with 8 bases identical to TRBD2. CDR3 length: 14 amino acids. J gave up 4 bases and V 5 bases, and 4 bases lay outside the gene matches. Per the germline V gene, CDR1 is WNHNN and CDR2 is SYGVQD (reference sequence). CDR3 sequence reads: CASSKRELYNEQFF. The CDR3 region has the DNA TGCGCCAGCAGTAAGCGGGAGTTGTACAATGAGCAGTTCTTC.

J is TRBJ2-6 and V is TRBV29-1; 10 bases fit TRBD1. The length of the CDR3 is 17 residues. CDR1 is SQVTM, CDR2 ANQGSEA, per germline. J was trimmed by 2 bases and V by 4 bases; bases with no gene match: 8. CDR3 nucleotides: TGCAGCGTTGGGGCCGGGACAGGGGAAACTGGGGCCAACGTCCTGACTTTC. Translated, it gives CSVGAGTGETGANVLTF.

Only one count was recorded for this clone. CDR3 nucleotides: TGTGCCTGGAGTGGGGGACTAGCGGGAGCAGATACGCAGTATTTT. Its translation is CAWSGGLAGADTQYF. The J gene is TRBJ2-3, the V gene TRBV30, with 14 bases that match TRBD2. This CDR3 region has 15 residues. Germline V gene sequence: CDR1 GTSNPN, CDR2 SVGIG (reference sequence). Trimming took 1 base from V and 4 from J; bases not matched to a gene: 1.

V gene TRBV7-6 combines with J gene TRBJ2-7, with TRBD2 identical over 14 bases. The CDR3 sequence is 17 residues long. V was clipped by 1 base and J by 12 bases; unmatched bases: 14. CDR1 is SGHVS and CDR2 is FNYEAQ in the germline V gene. The CDR3 bases are TGTGCCAGCAGCTTAGGCGAACCGGGACTAGCGGGAGAGTATCCGTACTTC. This sequence encodes CASSLGEPGLAGEYPYF.

The chain has TRBV6-5 and TRBJ1-1; maybe TRBD1 (6 bases). V gave up 7 bases and J gave up 4 bases, with 13 bases separating them. Germline assignment: CDR1 MNHEY and CDR2 SVGAGI. The CDR3 loop spans 13 amino acids. CDR3 DNA sequence: TGTGCCAGCACCTTAACAGGGCGCACTGAAGCTTTCTTT. Protein: CASTLTGRTEAFF.

V usage is TRBV18 and J usage is TRBJ2-4; 7 bases map to TRBD1. The V and J ends lost 1 base and 14 bases, in that order; junction bases with no gene match: 8. The CDR3 is 13 amino acids. The V gene's germline CDR1 is KGHSH and CDR2 LQKENI. The CDR3: CASSPRMEQGKYF. DNA of the CDR3: TGTGCCAGCTCACCACGGATGGAACAGGGGAAGTACTTC.

This chain links TRBV7-2 with TRBJ1-1; 10 nucleotides align to TRBD1. The CDR3 sequence is 15 residues long. Looked up from germline, CDR1 is SGHTA and CDR2 is FQGNSA. With V trimmed by 5 bases and J by 4 bases, 7 bases remained unmatched. CDR3 sequence reads: CASSLWGQGSTEAFF. The CDR3 nucleotides are TGTGCCAGCAGCCTGTGGGGACAGGGGAGCACTGAAGCTTTCTTT.

The J gene is TRBJ2-1, the V gene TRBV4-2; D is undetermined. CDR1 LGHNA and CDR2 YNFKEQ come from the germline V gene. The ends were cut back, 0 bases at V and 8 bases at J, with 14 bases in the middle. The CDR3 contains 15 residues. For the CDR3, the DNA is TGTGCCAGCAGCCAAGATCGAACCCGGTCCGATGAGCAGTTCTTC. This gives the protein CASSQDRTRSDEQFF.

This sequence joins TRBV4-3 and TRBJ1-2; TRBD1 matches at 9 bases. The V gene's germline CDR1 is LGHNA and CDR2 YSLEER. This CDR3 has 16 residues. V lost 4 bases to trimming and J lost 4 bases; unmatched junction nucleotides: 10. The CDR3, as DNA: TGCGCCAGCAGCCTACAGGGGGCGCGAAGGGCCTATGGCTACACCTTC. Its translation: CASSLQGARRAYGYTF.

The chain is built from TRBV25-1 and TRBJ1-5; 7 bases match TRBD1. Looked up from germline, CDR1 is MGHDK and CDR2 is SYGVNS. With 8 bases clipped from V and 0 bases from J, the junction kept 4 bases outside the gene matches. The CDR3 is 14 residues long. The CDR3 loop reads CASGSGGSNQPQHF. CDR3 in DNA: TGTGCCAGCGGGTCAGGGGGTAGCAATCAGCCCCAGCATTTT. Filled out from reference TRBV25-1 and TRBJ1-5, the complete variable domain reads EADIYQTPRYLVIGTGKKITLECSQTMGHDKMYWYQQDPGMELHLIHYSYGVNSTEKGDLSSESTVSRIRTEHFPLTLESARPSHTSQYLCASGSGGSNQPQHFGDGTRLSIL.

The genes are TRBV10-2 and TRBJ2-7; a possible D gene is TRBD2 (6 bases). The V end was cut by 8 bases, the J end by 0 bases, with 20 bases between. The CDR3 is 16 residues long. Germline loops: CDR1 WSHSY, CDR2 SAAADI. CDR3 in amino acids: CASLGLVSGTSYEQYF. The DNA of the CDR3 is TGCGCCAGCCTGGGCTTAGTTAGCGGAACCTCCTACGAGCAGTACTTC.

This clone came up once. This rearrangement joins TRBV9 to TRBJ1-1, with TRBD1 matching 9 bases. Losses at the gene ends were 4 bases for V and 4 bases for J; bases not matched to a gene: 8. CDR3 length equals 15 residues. Germline V gives CDR1 SGDLS, CDR2 YYNGEE. CDR3 region: CASSFRTGEATEAFF. CDR3 in DNA: TGTGCCAGCAGCTTCCGGACAGGGGAGGCCACTGAAGCTTTCTTT.

V usage is TRBV28 and J usage is TRBJ1-1; the D is unclear. Germline values: CDR1 MDHEN, CDR2 SYDVKM. The V and J ends lost 2 bases and 13 bases respectively, with 14 bases between them. This CDR3 has 12 residues. The DNA for the CDR3 is TGTGCCAGCAGTTTAGGTCTGAGAGAGGGTTTCTTT. Translated, it gives CASSLGLREGFF.

This CDR3 is CASSLSIRAGGYGYTF. For the CDR3, the DNA is TGTGCCAGCAGTTTATCGATTAGGGCAGGGGGCTATGGCTACACCTTC. The J gene is TRBJ1-2, the V gene TRBV27; 7 nucleotides match TRBD1. Per the germline V gene, CDR1 is MNHEY and CDR2 is SMNVEV (reference sequence). The CDR3 length is 16 residues. V shed 0 bases, J shed 4 bases, and the junction held 8 bases outside the gene matches.

The V call is TRBV3-1 (or the pseudogene TRBV3-2), the J call TRBJ1-2; the D gene is possibly TRBD1 (5 bases). V dropped 0 bases and J dropped 8 bases, with 13 bases sitting between them. Germline V gives CDR1 LGHDT, CDR2 YNNKEL (reference sequence). CDR3 size: 14 residues. The CDR3 nucleotides read TGTGCCAGCAGCCAAGATTTGACAGCTGTAGGCTACACCTTC. Encoded protein: CASSQDLTAVGYTF.

The chain recombines TRBV28 with TRBJ1-1; TRBD1 aligns across 7 bases. From germline, CDR1 is MDHEN and CDR2 SYDVKM. The V gene end was trimmed by 5 bases and the J gene end by 5 bases; junction bases not matched to a gene: 8. This CDR3 has 14 amino acids. This CDR3 is CASSPRQGWTEAFF. DNA for the CDR3: TGTGCCAGCAGTCCCCGACAGGGATGGACTGAAGCTTTCTTT.

In its sample, this clone was seen a few times. The chain uses TRBV30 and TRBJ1-1, with D possibly being TRBD1 (5 bases). This CDR3 is built from 13 residues. V shed 2 bases and J shed 3 bases, with 10 bases lying between them. The V gene's germline CDR1 is GTSNPN and CDR2 SVGIG (reference sequence). The DNA of the CDR3 is TGTGCCTGGAGTACCCAGGGTCACACTGAAGCTTTCTTT. This sequence encodes CAWSTQGHTEAFF.

The V call is TRBV24-1, the J call TRBJ1-5; weak D call: TRBD1 (6 bases). Trimming pared 4 bases from V and 7 bases from J, leaving 19 bases between. CDR3 size: 16 residues. The germline V gene encodes CDR1 KGHDR and CDR2 SFDVKD. This CDR3 is CATSDPSTGQSQPQHF. CDR3 nucleotide sequence: TGTGCCACCAGTGACCCCTCGACAGGTCAATCCCAGCCCCAGCATTTT.

J is TRBJ1-5 and V is TRBV5-5, with 8 bases fitting TRBD1. This CDR3 region has 15 residues. V dropped 0 bases and J dropped 4; count of bases not matched to a gene: 3. Germline CDR1 is SGHKS and CDR2 is YYEKEE (reference sequence). The CDR3 nucleotides read TGTGCCAGCAGCTTGGGGCAGGGGGCGAATCAGCCCCAGCATTTT. Its protein product is CASSLGQGANQPQHF.

The chain uses TRBV5-4 and TRBJ1-3, with D unresolved. Per the germline V gene, CDR1 is SGHNT and CDR2 is YYREEE (reference sequence). The CDR3 spans 16 residues. The V end lost 3 bases, the J end lost 1 base, and 14 bases lay between the germline ends. The CDR3 DNA is TGTGCCAGCAGCTCACGCGGACTCGGTTCTGGAAACACCATATATTTT. This gives the protein CASSSRGLGSGNTIYF.

The chain couples TRBV19 to TRBJ1-6; D is unclear. This CDR3 contains 12 residues. The germline V gene has CDR1 LNHDA and CDR2 SQIVND (reference sequence). The V end lost 6 bases, the J end lost 7 bases, and 7 bases lay between the germline ends. CDR3 nucleotides: TGTGCCAGTAGCTTTCTAAATTCACCCCTCCACTTT. Protein product: CASSFLNSPLHF. Combining the CDR3 with reference TRBV19 and TRBJ1-6 gives the whole variable domain DGGITQSPKYLFRKEGQNVTLSCEQNLNHDAMYWYRQDPGQGLRLIYYSQIVNDFQKGDIAEGYSVSREKKESFPLTVTSAQKNPTAFYLCASSFLNSPLHFGNGTRLTVT.

The chain links TRBV5-6 to TRBJ1-1, with D uncertain. V lost 2 bases and J 12 bases, leaving 11 bases between the germline ends. The V gene's germline CDR1 is SGHDT and CDR2 YYEEEE. The CDR3 has 11 amino acids. The CDR3 bases are TGTGCCAGCAGCTTCGGTTGGAGAACTTTCTTT. Its translation is CASSFGWRTFF.

This chain uses TRBV11-2 with TRBJ2-7; 11 bases line up with TRBD2. V shed 5 bases, J shed 1 base, and the junction held 10 bases outside the gene matches. CDR3 length: 17 amino acids. Germline CDR1 is SGHAT and CDR2 is FQNNGV. The CDR3 is CASSPNLLAGASYEQYF. CDR3 nucleotide sequence: TGTGCCAGCAGCCCAAACTTACTAGCGGGAGCTTCCTACGAGCAGTACTTC.

The J gene is TRBJ2-7, the V gene TRBV5-6; TRBD2 is a possible D gene (5 bases). Germline CDR1 SGHDT, CDR2 YYEEEE. The CDR3 length is 16 residues. V dropped 4 bases and J dropped 5 bases, with 22 bases sitting between them. CDR3 sequence reads: CASSPEGTGNVHEQYF. As DNA, the CDR3 is TGTGCCAGCAGCCCCGAAGGTACGGGGAACGTCCACGAGCAGTACTTC.

This clone was seen a single time. Here the CDR3 reads CASSPGGLSPLHF. CDR3 DNA: TGTGCCAGTAGCCCAGGGGGCTTATCACCCCTCCACTTT. The chain uses TRBV19 and TRBJ1-6; 8 nucleotides match TRBD1. CDR3 length equals 13 residues. The J segment lost 10 bases and the V segment lost 6 bases, leaving 5 bases of the junction unmatched. CDR1 and CDR2 from the germline V gene are LNHDA and SQIVND (reference sequence). The whole variable domain, remainder taken from reference TRBV19 and TRBJ1-6, is DGGITQSPKYLFRKEGQNVTLSCEQNLNHDAMYWYRQDPGQGLRLIYYSQIVNDFQKGDIAEGYSVSREKKESFPLTVTSAQKNPTAFYLCASSPGGLSPLHFGNGTRLTVT.

This chain uses TRBV28 with TRBJ2-4, with D perhaps matching TRBD2 (7 bases). This CDR3 spans 16 amino acids. CDR1 and CDR2 (germline): MDHEN, SYDVKM. V lost 3 bases, J lost 5 bases, and 17 bases lay in between. CDR3 in amino acids: CASSFALGGRQNIQYF. For the CDR3, the DNA is TGTGCCAGCAGTTTCGCCTTGGGGGGGCGGCAAAACATTCAGTACTTC.

The CDR3 DNA follows: TGTGCCAGCTCACCACCGGCAGGGGGATACTACGAGCAGTACTTC. It is translated as CASSPPAGGYYEQYF. The rearrangement joins TRBV18 to TRBJ2-7; 7 bases are a match to TRBD1. This CDR3 contains 15 residues. Trimming took 0 bases from V and 3 from J; bases not matched to a gene: 5. The V gene's germline CDR1 is KGHSH and CDR2 LQKENI.

The gene calls are TRBV19 and TRBJ2-1, with 7 bases matching TRBD1. In germline, CDR1 is LNHDA, CDR2 SQIVND (reference sequence). The CDR3 is made up of 17 amino acids. Trimming removed 1 base from V and 2 bases from J; junction bases left unmatched: 8. The CDR3 sequence is CASSIVVGQSTYNEQFF. CDR3 nucleotides: TGTGCCAGTAGTATAGTAGTGGGACAGTCGACCTACAATGAGCAGTTCTTC.

This chain joins TRBV28 and TRBJ2-3; D is perhaps TRBD2 (5 bases). Trimming cost V 2 bases and J 8 bases, with 8 bases left between them. This CDR3 region has 12 residues. The germline V gene has CDR1 MDHEN and CDR2 SYDVKM. The CDR3 is CASSLTRATQYF. The CDR3 region has the DNA TGTGCCAGCAGTTTAACTAGGGCTACGCAGTATTTT.